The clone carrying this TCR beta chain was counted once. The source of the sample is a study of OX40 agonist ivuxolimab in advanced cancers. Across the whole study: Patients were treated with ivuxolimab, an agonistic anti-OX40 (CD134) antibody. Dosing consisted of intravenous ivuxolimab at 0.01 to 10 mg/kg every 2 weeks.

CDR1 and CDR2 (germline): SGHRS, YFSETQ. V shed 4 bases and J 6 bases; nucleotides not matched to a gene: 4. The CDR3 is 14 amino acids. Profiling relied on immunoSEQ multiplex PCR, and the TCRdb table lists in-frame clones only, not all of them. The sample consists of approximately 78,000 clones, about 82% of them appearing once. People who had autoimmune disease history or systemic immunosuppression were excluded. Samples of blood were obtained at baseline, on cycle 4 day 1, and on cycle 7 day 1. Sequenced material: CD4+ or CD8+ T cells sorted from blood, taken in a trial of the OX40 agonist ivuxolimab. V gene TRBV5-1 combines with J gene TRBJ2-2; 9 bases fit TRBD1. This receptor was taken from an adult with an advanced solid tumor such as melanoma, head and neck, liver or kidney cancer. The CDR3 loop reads CASSPGQGPGELFF. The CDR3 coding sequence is TGCGCCAGCAGCCCCGGACAGGGGCCCGGGGAGCTGTTTTTT.